The 3 T cell receptor beta chains below come from one sample, sequenced in a study of CD8+ T cells in alopecia areata. The treatment here: oral pan-JAK inhibitor, 5-10 mg twice daily. Isolated RNA was reverse transcribed into cDNA used as the sequencing template. Generated by immunoSEQ multiplex PCR, the TCRdb table keeps only in-frame clones and is missing some. Among approximately 160,000 clones listed, 60% to 75% were seen once. The material sequenced was CD4+ T cells sorted from blood, taken at week 24, from a patient treated with tofacitinib. Source of these receptors: a human donor with alopecia areata.

The table lists this clone with a few counts. The chain carries TRBV2 and TRBJ1-5; 8 bases agree with TRBD1. CDR3 length equals 16 residues. Germline V gives CDR1 SNHLY, CDR2 FYNNEI. The J segment lost 0 bases and the V segment lost 2 bases, leaving 3 bases of the junction unmatched. CDR3 DNA sequence: TGTGCCAGCAGTGAAAAGGACAGGGTTAGCAATCAGCCCCAGCATTTT. It is translated as CASSEKDRVSNQPQHF.

J is TRBJ1-2 and V is TRBV29-1; no clear D gene. The CDR3 runs to 12 residues. Germline V gives CDR1 SQVTM, CDR2 ANQGSEA. Trimming stripped 7 bases from V and 2 bases from J, with 11 bases between. CDR3 residues: CSDETINYGYTF. The CDR3 nucleotides are TGCAGCGACGAGACAATAAACTATGGCTACACCTTC.

This clone was picked up a small number of times. This chain joins TRBV12-5 and TRBJ1-5, with D maybe TRBD1 (5 bases). V was cut by 6 bases and J by 3 bases, with 9 bases left in between. The germline V gene has CDR1 LGHNT and CDR2 FRNRAP. The CDR3 contains 13 residues. CDR3: CASGGTFNQPQHF. CDR3 DNA sequence: TGTGCTAGTGGGGGGACTTTCAATCAGCCCCAGCATTTT.